The clone carrying this T cell receptor beta chain was recorded many times. The antigen is unknown. The record originates from a study of T cell repertoires in cytomegalovirus infection. For the study at large: From public TCR beta signatures came an indication of both CMV infection and matching HLA type.

One entry per CDR3 protein, called by TCRdb with MiXCR from the reads. This table has about 500,000 distinct CDR3 sequences, 30% to 40% appearing once. Trimming at V came to 5 bases and at J to 7 bases, leaving 3 bases not matched to a gene. This CDR3 spans 15 amino acids. CDR1 is SGHTA, CDR2 FQGNSA, per germline. Specimen: cultured PBMCs, collected from culture after CMV antigen stimulation. The sequence was obtained from a human donor in good health (CMV status not recorded). Some clones in this sample may be carry-over from other donors' samples. The rearrangement uses TRBV7-2 and TRBJ1-6; 12 nucleotides line up with TRBD1. CDR3 loop: CASSPGTGGNSPLHF. DNA for the CDR3: TGTGCCAGCAGCCCCGGGACAGGGGGCAATTCACCCCTCCACTTT. The full variable domain, in which reference TRBV7-2 and TRBJ1-6 provide the parts outside the CDR3, is GAGVSQSPSNKVTEKGKDVELRCDPISGHTALYWYRQSLGQGLEFLIYFQGNSAPDKSGLPSDRFSAERTGGSVSTLTIQRTQQEDSAVYLCASSPGTGGNSPLHFGNGTRLTVT.